The rows below give T cell receptor beta chains drawn from one sample of a study of CD8 T cells in ankylosing spondylitis. TCRdb fed the 5' RACE reads into MiXCR, producing one record per CDR3 protein. The profile shows around 90,000 distinct CDR3 sequences, roughly 27% of them singletons. Sequenced sample: blood, either unsorted or a sorted T cell fraction (not recorded which). These TCRs come from a male donor with ankylosing spondylitis or in good health (not recorded which). The CDR3 runs from the conserved cysteine through the conserved F or W. A D gene is named only where the DNA matches it firmly. Expanded clones get a size class; other rows say once, few or many, or leave the size out.

CDR3 DNA: TGTGCCAGCAGTTTCTCCGCCGGACTAGATCTCAATGAGCAGTTCTTC
CDR3 protein: CASSFSAGLDLNEQFF
clone size: many
J gene: TRBJ2-1
V gene: TRBV12-3/TRBV12-4
D gene: TRBD2

CDR3 DNA: TGCGCCAGCAGCTTGGCCTATAACAGAAACACCGGGGAGCTGTTTTTT
CDR3 protein: CASSLAYNRNTGELFF
clone size: few
J gene: TRBJ2-2
V gene: TRBV5-1
D gene: NA

CDR3 DNA: TGTGCCAGCAATCGACGCGGGACTGAAGCTTTCTTT
CDR3 protein: CASNRRGTEAFF
clone size: NA
J gene: TRBJ1-1
V gene: TRBV12-3/TRBV12-4
D gene: NA

CDR3 DNA: TGCAGTGCTAGGGACGGAGAGGTTGGCTACACCTTC
CDR3 protein: CSARDGEVGYTF
clone size: NA
J gene: TRBJ1-2
V gene: TRBV20-1
D gene: NA

CDR3 DNA: TGTGCCAGCAGTTTCTGGAGCGGGAGAAACAATGAGCAGTTCTTC
CDR3 protein: CASSFWSGRNNEQFF
clone size: NA
J gene: TRBJ2-1
V gene: TRBV12-3/TRBV12-4
D gene: TRBD2

CDR3 DNA: TGTGCCAGCAAGCGTGGGACAGGGTTTTTAGGTGAGCAGTTCTTC
CDR3 protein: CASKRGTGFLGEQFF
clone size: NA
J gene: TRBJ2-1
V gene: TRBV12-3/TRBV12-4
D gene: TRBD1

CDR3 DNA: TGTGCCAGCAGCTTACGGGCAGGATTCAATCAGCCCCAGCATTTT
CDR3 protein: CASSLRAGFNQPQHF
clone size: NA
J gene: TRBJ1-5
V gene: TRBV7-2
D gene: NA

CDR3 DNA: TGTGCCAGTAGTAAAGACAAGAATCAGCCCCAGCATTTT
CDR3 protein: CASSKDKNQPQHF
clone size: few
J gene: TRBJ1-5
V gene: TRBV19
D gene: NA

CDR3 DNA: TGTGCCAGCAGTTTGAGACAGGGGGGCTACACCTTC
CDR3 protein: CASSLRQGGYTF
clone size: NA
J gene: TRBJ1-2
V gene: TRBV12-3/TRBV12-4
D gene: TRBD1

CDR3 DNA: TGTGCCTGGAGCAGGACAAACCAACTGCCATCCTACGAGCAGTACTTC
CDR3 protein: CAWSRTNQLPSYEQYF
clone size: few
J gene: TRBJ2-7
V gene: TRBV30
D gene: NA

CDR3 DNA: TGCAGTGCTAGAGATCCGTTCTCTACTGGGGCCACCTTATCGAACGAGCAGTACTTC
CDR3 protein: CSARDPFSTGATLSNEQYF
clone size: NA
J gene: TRBJ2-7
V gene: TRBV20-1
D gene: NA

CDR3 DNA: TGCGCCAGCAGCGCCATACAGGGGGGAAGCAAAAACATTCAGTACTTC
CDR3 protein: CASSAIQGGSKNIQYF
clone size: many
J gene: TRBJ2-4
V gene: TRBV5-1
D gene: TRBD1

CDR3 DNA: TGCGCCAGCAGCTTGGAGACAGGAAACACTGAAGCTTTCTTT
CDR3 protein: CASSLETGNTEAFF
clone size: few
J gene: TRBJ1-1
V gene: TRBV5-1
D gene: NA

CDR3 DNA: TGTGCCAGCAGTGAAGGTAGACTAGCGGGAGATACGCAGTATTTT
CDR3 protein: CASSEGRLAGDTQYF
clone size: once
J gene: TRBJ2-3
V gene: TRBV25-1
D gene: TRBD2

CDR3 DNA: TGTGCCAGCAGCCAACAGGGAAGCGGAGAGACCCAGTACTTC
CDR3 protein: CASSQQGSGETQYF
clone size: NA
J gene: TRBJ2-5
V gene: TRBV21-1
D gene: NA

CDR3 DNA: TGCAGTGCTAGCGGGGTTGTAACGGGCAACACTGAAGCTTTCTTT
CDR3 protein: CSASGVVTGNTEAFF
clone size: NA
J gene: TRBJ1-1
V gene: TRBV20-1
D gene: NA

CDR3 DNA: TGTGCCAGCAGCGTAGAGCAGAACACTGAAGCTTTCTTT
CDR3 protein: CASSVEQNTEAFF
clone size: few
J gene: TRBJ1-1
V gene: TRBV9
D gene: NA

CDR3 DNA: TGTGCCAGCAGTTACTCTGGGCCGGGAAACATTCAGTACTTC
CDR3 protein: CASSYSGPGNIQYF
clone size: few
J gene: TRBJ2-4
V gene: TRBV6-5
D gene: NA

CDR3 DNA: TGCAGCGTTGCTACAGGGTTCACTGAAGCTTTCTTT
CDR3 protein: CSVATGFTEAFF
clone size: few
J gene: TRBJ1-1
V gene: TRBV29-1
D gene: NA

CDR3 DNA: TGTGCCAGCAGCTTAGCGAGGTCAGGGGAGCAGTTCTTC
CDR3 protein: CASSLARSGEQFF
clone size: few
J gene: TRBJ2-1
V gene: TRBV11-2
D gene: NA

CDR3 DNA: TGCGCCAGCAGCTTGGCTACAGGGCGTGGCGGGGAGCTGTTTTTT
CDR3 protein: CASSLATGRGGELFF
clone size: few
J gene: TRBJ2-2
V gene: TRBV5-1
D gene: NA

CDR3 DNA: TGTGCCAGCAGCCTTGTTCGGACAGGGATCGACTATGGCTACACCTTC
CDR3 protein: CASSLVRTGIDYGYTF
clone size: few
J gene: TRBJ1-2
V gene: TRBV4-2
D gene: TRBD1

CDR3 DNA: TGTGCCAGCAGCTTAAGTATTGGTACTGAAGCTTTCTTT
CDR3 protein: CASSLSIGTEAFF
clone size: NA
J gene: TRBJ1-1
V gene: TRBV7-3
D gene: NA

CDR3 DNA: TGCGCCAGCAGCTTGGTCCTCGGTAGTAGTTTGGAGACCCAGTACTTC
CDR3 protein: CASSLVLGSSLETQYF
clone size: NA
J gene: TRBJ2-5
V gene: TRBV5-1
D gene: NA

CDR3 DNA: TGTGCCAGCAGTCCAGAAGGGGGCTACAATGAGCAGTTCTTC
CDR3 protein: CASSPEGGYNEQFF
clone size: few
J gene: TRBJ2-1
V gene: TRBV11-2
D gene: NA

CDR3 DNA: TGCAGTGCCGAAAGGCCGACAGGGTCGGATGGCTACACCTTC
CDR3 protein: CSAERPTGSDGYTF
clone size: NA
J gene: TRBJ1-2
V gene: TRBV20-1
D gene: TRBD1

CDR3 DNA: TGTGCCAGCAGTCCCAAACTAAACACTGAAGCTTTCTTT
CDR3 protein: CASSPKLNTEAFF
clone size: NA
J gene: TRBJ1-1
V gene: TRBV27
D gene: NA

CDR3 DNA: TGCGCCAGCAGCTTGGAGTCAACAGTCCACAATGAGCAGTTCTTC
CDR3 protein: CASSLESTVHNEQFF
clone size: NA
J gene: TRBJ2-1
V gene: TRBV5-1
D gene: NA

CDR3 DNA: TGCGCCAGCAGCCCGACACAGGGGGCAGACACCGGGGAGCTGTTTTTT
CDR3 protein: CASSPTQGADTGELFF
clone size: NA
J gene: TRBJ2-2
V gene: TRBV5-1
D gene: TRBD1

CDR3 DNA: TGTGCCAGCAGTTTAGGGACTAGCGGGGACGGGGATGAGCAGTTCTTC
CDR3 protein: CASSLGTSGDGDEQFF
clone size: few
J gene: TRBJ2-1
V gene: TRBV12-3/TRBV12-4
D gene: TRBD2

CDR3 DNA: TGTGCCAGCTCCCCAGGGGGGGTTACGCTGAACACTGAAGCTTTCTTT
CDR3 protein: CASSPGGVTLNTEAFF
clone size: NA
J gene: TRBJ1-1
V gene: TRBV18
D gene: TRBD1

CDR3 DNA: TGTGCCAGCAGTACCGTAGGGGGCACTGAAGCTTTCTTT
CDR3 protein: CASSTVGGTEAFF
clone size: NA
J gene: TRBJ1-1
V gene: TRBV6-6
D gene: NA

CDR3 DNA: TGCAGTGCTTCCCAGGGGGACCCTCAGCCCCAGCATTTT
CDR3 protein: CSASQGDPQPQHF
clone size: NA
J gene: TRBJ1-5
V gene: TRBV20-1
D gene: TRBD1

CDR3 DNA: TGTGCCAGCAGCGCACAGGGTTGGGAGCAGTTCTTC
CDR3 protein: CASSAQGWEQFF
clone size: many
J gene: TRBJ2-1
V gene: TRBV7-2
D gene: NA

CDR3 DNA: TGTGCCAGCAGGGGGCGTGAAAAACTGTTTTTT
CDR3 protein: CASRGREKLFF
clone size: few
J gene: TRBJ1-4
V gene: TRBV6-6
D gene: NA

CDR3 DNA: TGTGCCAGCAGCTTTCGCGGGAGAAACACCGGGGAGCTGTTTTTT
CDR3 protein: CASSFRGRNTGELFF
clone size: NA
J gene: TRBJ2-2
V gene: TRBV7-8
D gene: TRBD2

CDR3 DNA: TGTGCCACCAGCGCGCAAAAGGGAATAAGAACGTACGAGCAGTACTTC
CDR3 protein: CATSAQKGIRTYEQYF
clone size: NA
J gene: TRBJ2-7
V gene: TRBV15
D gene: NA

CDR3 DNA: TGCGCCAGCAGCATTACAGGGGGCGATGAAAAACTGTTTTTT
CDR3 protein: CASSITGGDEKLFF
clone size: NA
J gene: TRBJ1-4
V gene: TRBV5-1
D gene: TRBD1

CDR3 DNA: TGCAGCGCCCTCTTGGACAGGGGACCTCAAGAGACCCAGTACTTC
CDR3 protein: CSALLDRGPQETQYF
clone size: NA
J gene: TRBJ2-5
V gene: TRBV29-1
D gene: TRBD1